This T cell receptor (beta chain) was recorded in a study of blood T cell repertoires in COVID-19. Sequencing was performed with immunoSEQ multiplex PCR; in TCRdb, only in-frame clones are kept and a portion is missing. Among approximately 270,000 clones, 70% to 90% were seen once, and the ten largest hold approximately 4%. Germline values: CDR1 SGHVS, CDR2 FQNEAQ. The CDR3 is 16 residues long. The V end lost 2 bases, the J end lost 1 base, and 12 bases lay between the germline ends. The V gene is TRBV7-8, the J gene TRBJ1-3; D unclear. The receptor was isolated from a woman in her 30s who had recovered from COVID-19. The material sequenced was PBMCs or T cells enriched from blood (not recorded which). CDR3 residues: CASSLQYQNSGNTIYF. CDR3 DNA: TGTGCCAGCAGCTTACAGTATCAGAATTCTGGAAACACCATATATTTT.